The rows below give T cell receptor beta chains drawn from one sample of a study of control samples from healthy donors and cancer patients. The assay was immunoSEQ multiplex PCR, and TCRdb's table has in-frame clones only and misses some. The repertoire holds about 36,000 clones, with about 94% as singletons. The sample comprised PBMCs. The receptors shown here come from a man in his forties with colorectal cancer. CDR3s include the opening cysteine and the closing phenylalanine or tryptophan. A D gene is named only where the DNA matches it firmly. Expanded clones get a size class; other rows say once, few or many, or leave the size out.

d_gene: .; j_gene: TRBJ1-1; len: 13; abundance: .; v_gene: TRBV19; CDR3aa: CASRSGQGLRTFF; CDR3nt: TGTGCCAGTAGGAGTGGTCAGGGGCTGAGGACTTTCTTT
d_gene: TRBD1; j_gene: TRBJ1-3; len: 13; abundance: .; v_gene: TRBV12-3/TRBV12-4; CDR3aa: CASVGTVGNTIYF; CDR3nt: TGTGCCAGCGTGGGGACAGTCGGAAACACCATATATTTT
d_gene: TRBD1; j_gene: TRBJ2-7; len: 15; abundance: .; v_gene: TRBV6-2/TRBV6-3; CDR3aa: CASSSLRGRTAEQYF; CDR3nt: TGTGCCAGCAGTTCCCTCAGGGGGCGCACAGCCGAGCAGTACTTC
d_gene: .; j_gene: TRBJ2-5; len: 13; abundance: .; v_gene: TRBV12-3/TRBV12-4; CDR3aa: CASTEDSQETQYF; CDR3nt: TGTGCCAGCACCGAGGACAGTCAAGAGACCCAGTACTTC
d_gene: .; j_gene: TRBJ1-3; len: 15; abundance: once; v_gene: TRBV21-1; CDR3aa: CASSKSGGSGNTIYF; CDR3nt: TGTGCCAGCAGCAAATCAGGGGGCTCTGGAAACACCATATATTTT
d_gene: .; j_gene: TRBJ1-4; len: 16; abundance: .; v_gene: TRBV5-4; CDR3aa: CASSLIEGATNEKLFF; CDR3nt: TGTGCCAGCAGCTTGATTGAGGGGGCAACTAATGAAAAACTGTTTTTT
d_gene: .; j_gene: TRBJ2-3; len: 13; abundance: .; v_gene: TRBV24-1; CDR3aa: CATSDFGTDTQYF; CDR3nt: TGTGCCACCAGTGATTTTGGAACAGATACGCAGTATTTT
d_gene: .; j_gene: TRBJ1-2; len: 11; abundance: few; v_gene: TRBV2; CDR3aa: CASIQLGGYTF; CDR3nt: TGTGCCAGCATACAGTTGGGTGGCTACACCTTC
d_gene: TRBD1; j_gene: TRBJ1-6; len: 15; abundance: .; v_gene: TRBV11-2; CDR3aa: CASSSGQGENSPLHF; CDR3nt: TGTGCCAGCAGCTCCGGACAGGGGGAGAATTCACCCCTCCACTTT
d_gene: TRBD1; j_gene: TRBJ2-7; len: 15; abundance: once; v_gene: TRBV6-1; CDR3aa: CASSDRDRGSYEQYF; CDR3nt: TGTGCCAGCAGTGACCGGGACAGGGGCTCCTACGAGCAGTACTTC
d_gene: .; j_gene: TRBJ1-1; len: 14; abundance: .; v_gene: TRBV20-1; CDR3aa: CSASIVGGVAEAFF; CDR3nt: TGCAGTGCTAGTATTGTGGGAGGGGTCGCTGAAGCTTTCTTT
d_gene: TRBD1; j_gene: TRBJ1-1; len: 16; abundance: .; v_gene: TRBV5-1; CDR3aa: CASSLWTGDMNTEAFF; CDR3nt: TGCGCCAGCAGCTTGTGGACAGGGGATATGAACACTGAAGCTTTCTTT
d_gene: .; j_gene: TRBJ1-3; len: 13; abundance: .; v_gene: TRBV12-3/TRBV12-4; CDR3aa: CASSLGSGNTIYF; CDR3nt: TGTGCCAGCAGTTTGGGCTCTGGAAACACCATATATTTT
d_gene: TRBD1; j_gene: TRBJ2-5; len: 17; abundance: .; v_gene: TRBV7-2; CDR3aa: CASSLVRTGLRQETQYF; CDR3nt: TGTGCCAGCAGCTTAGTTAGGACAGGGCTTCGCCAAGAGACCCAGTACTTC
d_gene: .; j_gene: TRBJ1-6; len: 17; abundance: .; v_gene: TRBV7-3; CDR3aa: CASSLTGRDILNSPLHF; CDR3nt: TGTGCCAGCAGCTTAACAGGCAGGGACATATTGAATTCACCCCTCCACTTT
d_gene: .; j_gene: TRBJ2-7; len: 11; abundance: .; v_gene: TRBV12-3/TRBV12-4; CDR3aa: CASSRTREQYF; CDR3nt: TGTGCCAGCAGCCGTACTCGGGAGCAGTACTTC
d_gene: .; j_gene: TRBJ2-7; len: 13; abundance: .; v_gene: TRBV3-1/TRBV3-2; CDR3aa: CASSQGPVYEQYF; CDR3nt: TGTGCCAGCAGCCAAGGACCTGTATACGAGCAGTACTTC
d_gene: TRBD1; j_gene: TRBJ1-3; len: 15; abundance: .; v_gene: TRBV3-1/TRBV3-2; CDR3aa: CASSQGTGVGNTIYF; CDR3nt: TGTGCCAGCAGCCAAGGAACAGGGGTTGGAAACACCATATATTTT